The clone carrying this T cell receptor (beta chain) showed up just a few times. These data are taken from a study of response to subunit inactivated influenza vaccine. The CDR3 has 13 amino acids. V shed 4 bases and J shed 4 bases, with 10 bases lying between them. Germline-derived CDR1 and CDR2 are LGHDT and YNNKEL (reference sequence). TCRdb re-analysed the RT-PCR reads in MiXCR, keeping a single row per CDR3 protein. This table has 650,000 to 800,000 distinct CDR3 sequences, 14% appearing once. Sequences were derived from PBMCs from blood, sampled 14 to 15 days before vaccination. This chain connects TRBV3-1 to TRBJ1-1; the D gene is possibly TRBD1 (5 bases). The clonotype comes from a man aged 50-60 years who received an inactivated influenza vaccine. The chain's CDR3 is CASSLDILTEAFF. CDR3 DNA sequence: TGTGCCAGCAGCCTGGACATACTCACTGAAGCTTTCTTT. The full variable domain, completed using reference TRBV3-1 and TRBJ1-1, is DTAVSQTPKYLVTQMGNDKSIKCEQNLGHDTMYWYKQDSKKFLKIMFSYNNKELIINETVPNRFSPKSPDKAHLNLHINSLELGDSAVYFCASSLDILTEAFFGQGTRLTVV.